This passage covers 32 T cell receptor beta chains from one sample sequenced in a study of tumor-infiltrating lymphocytes in oesophageal squamous cell carcinoma. Each CDR3 protein gets one entry after TCRdb re-called the PCR reads with MiXCR. The sample contains roughly 11,000 distinct CDR3 sequences, less than 65% of which appear only once. The specimen sequenced was esophageal tumor tissue. The source of these receptors is a male donor with esophageal squamous cell carcinoma.

The chain carries TRBV12-3 or TRBV12-4 and TRBJ2-3, with 9 positions matching TRBD1. The assigned J gene may be wrong: the sequence end matches TRBJ2-1 better. CDR3 size: 14 residues. CDR3 coding DNA: TGTGCCAGCAGTTATAGACAGGGGGGTGATGAGCAGTTCTTC. Translated: CASSYRQGGDEQFF.

The chain is built from TRBV12-3 or TRBV12-4 and TRBJ2-1; 9 nucleotides align to TRBD2. The CDR3 spans 13 residues. J was trimmed by 8 bases and V by 7 bases; bases with no gene match: 6. The CDR3 sequence is CASTTGTSYEQFF. Here the CDR3 DNA reads TGTGCCAGCACTACCGGGACTAGCTATGAGCAGTTCTTC.

This clonotype has just a few counts. The rearrangement uses TRBV7-2 and TRBJ2-1, with a possible D match to TRBD1 (7 bases). This CDR3 contains 14 residues. Per the germline V gene, CDR1 is SGHTA and CDR2 is FQGNSA. V was pared by 5 bases and J by 7 bases, with 15 bases between. The CDR3: CASSPKTGRNEQFF. The CDR3, as DNA: TGTGCCAGCAGCCCCAAGACAGGGAGGAATGAGCAGTTCTTC.

This clonotype has at least ten counts. This chain links TRBV4-1 with TRBJ1-2, with 8 bases lining up with TRBD1. V gave up 3 bases and J gave up 6 bases; unmatched junction bases: 12. Germline loops: CDR1 MGHRA, CDR2 YSYEKL. The length of the CDR3 is 16 residues. The CDR3 protein is CASSQKDRAELDGYTF. Written as DNA, the CDR3 is TGCGCCAGCAGCCAGAAGGACAGGGCCGAATTGGATGGCTACACCTTC.

A remark on this clonotype: Given the absence of the conserved phenylalanine or tryptophan at the CDR3 end, a read error is likely. The DNA is omitted, as the CDR3 cannot be located on it reliably, and the CDR3 follows TCRdb's listing. The chain employs TRBV7-2 and TRBJ1-1; TRBD1 is taken as the D call from the table, unchecked against the DNA. The CDR3 length is 9 residues, termini included. The V gene's germline CDR1 is SGHTA and CDR2 FQGNSA. CDR3 region: CASSPRPGQ.

V gene TRBV7-2 combines with J gene TRBJ2-3; 9 nucleotides align to TRBD1. J was trimmed by 4 bases and V by 7 bases; bases with no gene match: 15. The CDR3 is made up of 17 amino acids. The germline CDR1 and CDR2 sequences are SGHTA and FQGNSA. CDR3 sequence (DNA): TGTGCCAGCACCCAAGGGGGGGGACAGGGAGGTGCAGATACGCAGTATTTT. Its protein product is CASTQGGGQGGADTQYF. Looking up the rest from reference TRBV7-2 and TRBJ2-3 gives the full variable domain: GAGVSQSPSNKVTEKGKDVELRCDPISGHTALYWYRQSLGQGLEFLIYFQGNSAPDKSGLPSDRFSAERTGGSVSTLTIQRTQQEDSAVYLCASTQGGGQGGADTQYFGPGTRLTVL.

This clonotype was counted ten times or more. This sequence joins TRBV7-9 and TRBJ2-5; 7 nucleotides line up with TRBD1. The J call is uncertain, as TRBJ2-1 better fits the DNA end. Looked up from germline, CDR1 is SEHNR and CDR2 is FQNEAQ (reference sequence). CDR3 length equals 14 residues. The CDR3 sequence: CASSLTQGENEQFF. For the CDR3, the DNA is TGTGCCAGCAGCTTAACCCAGGGGGAAAATGAGCAGTTCTTC.

The chain joins TRBV6-5 to TRBJ2-6, with TRBD2 matching 14 bases. The DNA matches TRBJ2-7 better at its end, which makes the J call doubtful. The CDR3 spans 19 residues. Per germline, CDR1 MNHEY and CDR2 SVGAGI. The CDR3 loop is CASSRSRTSGRPFSYEQYF. CDR3 sequence (DNA): TGTGCCAGCAGTCGGTCCCGGACTAGCGGGAGGCCCTTCTCCTACGAGCAGTACTTC.

This chain links TRBV27 with TRBJ2-5; D is unresolved. The J call may be mistaken, given a closer DNA end match to TRBJ2-6. The CDR3 runs to 14 residues. Germline CDR1 and CDR2: MNHEY and SMNVEV (reference sequence). For the CDR3, the DNA is TGTGCCAGCAGCAAGCTTTCCGGGGCCAACGTCCTGACTTTC. It is translated as CASSKLSGANVLTF.

This clonotype was recorded many times. V gene TRBV19 combines with J gene TRBJ2-5; 7 positions agree with TRBD2. J was trimmed by 1 base and V by 6 bases; bases with no gene match: 11. The length of the CDR3 is 16 residues. Germline CDR1 LNHDA, CDR2 SQIVND (reference sequence). The CDR3: CASRPAGNMGQETQYF. The DNA of the CDR3 is TGTGCCAGTAGACCAGCGGGAAATATGGGCCAAGAGACCCAGTACTTC.

This chain links TRBV7-3 with TRBJ2-6, with D uncertain. The end of the DNA fits TRBJ2-7 better, so the J call may be wrong. Germline V lookup: CDR1 SGHTA, CDR2 FQGTGA. This CDR3 spans 12 amino acids. CDR3 bases: TGTGCCAGCAGCTTAACCCGGTACGAGCAGTACTTC. Its protein product is CASSLTRYEQYF.

Concerning this clonotype itself: One end of the junction does not line up with germline, which may come from a read error. The rearrangement links TRBV7-7 to TRBJ2-1; the D gene is possibly TRBD2 (6 bases). Germline CDR1 reads SSHAT; CDR2 reads FNYEAQ (reference sequence). The CDR3 has 13 amino acids. CDR3 nucleotide sequence: TGTGCTAGCAGCAGGGACTTATACAATGAGCAGTTCTTC. It codes for CASSRDLYNEQFF.

The gene calls are TRBV6-6 and TRBJ2-2; 12 positions agree with TRBD2. This CDR3 is 15 amino acids long. V lost 6 bases to trimming and J lost 7 bases; unmatched junction nucleotides: 6. Germline V gene data show CDR1 as MNHNY and CDR2 as SVGAGI (reference sequence). The CDR3 DNA reads TGTGCCAGCAGGCTGGGACTAGCGGGTTACGGGGAGCTGTTTTTT. Amino acids: CASRLGLAGYGELFF.

This clonotype was seen only once. The rearrangement joins TRBV7-2 to TRBJ1-1; D may be TRBD1 (6 bases). Deletions cut 1 base from V and 4 bases from J, with 13 bases between. Germline CDR1 is SGHTA and CDR2 is FQGNSA. The CDR3 has 15 amino acids. The CDR3 bases are TGTGCCAGCAGCTTAGTGGGGGGCGCCGGCACTGAAGCTTTCTTT. Amino acid sequence: CASSLVGGAGTEAFF.

The rearrangement joins TRBV7-3 to TRBJ2-7, with 9 bases aligning to TRBD1. This CDR3 has 13 amino acids. The germline gives CDR1 SGHTA, CDR2 FQGTGA. Unmatched junction bases numbered 4, after V lost 5 bases and J lost 5 bases. Written as DNA, the CDR3 is TGTGCCAGCAGCCTGGGACAGGGCAACGAGCAGTACTTC. Its protein is CASSLGQGNEQYF.

This clonotype was detected many times. The rearrangement uses TRBV24-1 and TRBJ2-7; perhaps TRBD2 as D (6 bases). This CDR3 is 13 amino acids long. CDR1 is KGHDR, CDR2 SFDVKD, per germline. V dropped 4 bases and J dropped 2 bases, with 8 bases sitting between them. The CDR3 sequence: CATSDAGTYEQYF. DNA for the CDR3: TGTGCCACCAGTGACGCGGGGACCTACGAGCAGTACTTC.

As regards this clonotype: No conserved phenylalanine or tryptophan ends this CDR3, so it is likely a read error. The DNA is left out, because the CDR3 cannot be placed on it with certainty; the CDR3 is given as TCRdb lists it. The chain recombines TRBV12-3 or TRBV12-4 with TRBJ2-4; the table's TRBD2 call for D was not verified on the DNA. The CDR3 sequence runs 16 residues, both termini included. CDR3 amino acids: CASSWTSGGYEQYFGN.

The rearrangement links TRBV28 to TRBJ1-1; 7 positions agree with TRBD1. The CDR3 has 15 residues. Trimming at V came to 4 bases and at J to 6 bases, leaving 11 bases not matched to a gene. The germline V gene has CDR1 MDHEN and CDR2 SYDVKM. CDR3 region: CASSYRGRGGAEAFF. CDR3 bases: TGTGCCAGCAGTTACAGGGGCCGGGGGGGAGCTGAAGCTTTCTTT.

The chain employs TRBV6-1 and TRBJ1-5, with unresolved D. Trimming removed 3 bases from V and 1 base from J, with 10 bases in between. CDR1 and CDR2 (germline): MNHNS, SASEGT. The CDR3 totals 15 residues. CDR3 loop: CASSDSIYSNQPQHF. The DNA of the CDR3 is TGTGCCAGCAGTGACTCCATATACAGCAATCAGCCCCAGCATTTT.

The V gene is TRBV11-2, the J gene TRBJ2-7; D ambiguous. Trimming left V 2 bases short and J 3 bases short, with 14 bases between. CDR3 length equals 15 residues. The germline V gene has CDR1 SGHAT and CDR2 FQNNGV. CDR3 DNA sequence: TGTGCCAGCAGCTTATTTCGTATTGGTTTCTACGAGCAGTACTTC. Amino acid sequence: CASSLFRIGFYEQYF.

The V and J genes are TRBV7-8 and TRBJ2-5; maybe TRBD2 (6 bases). CDR3 length equals 16 residues. CDR1 and CDR2 from the germline V gene are SGHVS and FQNEAQ. V lost 4 bases and J 4 bases, leaving 19 bases between the germline ends. The CDR3 region is CASSSGGLIGRETQYF. For the CDR3, the DNA is TGTGCCAGCAGCTCCGGGGGTTTGATTGGGAGAGAGACCCAGTACTTC.

The chain has TRBV7-2 and TRBJ2-5; 8 bases align to TRBD2. This CDR3 is built from 16 residues. Germline V gene sequence: CDR1 SGHTA, CDR2 FQGNSA. V gave up 3 bases and J gave up 11 bases; unmatched junction bases: 17. The CDR3 DNA reads as TGTGCCAGCAGCTTCCTAGCGGGCCGTGGGGCCAATGAGCAGTACTTC. Amino acids: CASSFLAGRGANEQYF.

The chain uses TRBV7-3 and TRBJ2-5; D is perhaps TRBD1 (6 bases). TRBJ2-1 explains the end of the DNA better; the J call may be wrong. This CDR3 region has 16 residues. Per the germline V gene, CDR1 is SGHTA and CDR2 is FQGTGA. The CDR3 nucleotides read TGTGCCAGCAGTCACTGGGGGCAGGGCTCATACAATGAGCAGTTCTTC. This codes for CASSHWGQGSYNEQFF.

The chain employs TRBV12-3 or TRBV12-4 and TRBJ2-1, with a tentative D call TRBD2 (5 bases). V was pared by 4 bases and J by 5 bases, with 18 bases between. The CDR3 is 16 residues long. The CDR3 sequence is CASSSGIGTPNNEQFF. CDR3 DNA sequence: TGTGCCAGCAGTTCGGGGATTGGCACCCCCAACAATGAGCAGTTCTTC.

DNA for the CDR3: TGTGCCACCAGTGGAAATCAAACAGGGCACCCACCCAACCAACCCTACAATGAGCAGTTCTTC. It codes for CATSGNQTGHPPNQPYNEQFF. The chain has TRBV24-1 and TRBJ2-1, with TRBD1 as a possible D gene (6 bases). The CDR3 covers 21 residues. From germline, CDR1 is KGHDR and CDR2 SFDVKD. V lost 5 bases to trimming and J lost 2 bases, with 30 bases between them.

This chain joins TRBV7-2 and TRBJ2-3; 7 bases fit TRBD2. Germline V gives CDR1 SGHTA, CDR2 FQGNSA. J gave up 5 bases and V 4 bases, and 3 bases lay outside the gene matches. The CDR3 loop spans 13 amino acids. The CDR3 loop is CASSSGRGDTQYF. Here the CDR3 DNA reads TGTGCCAGCAGCTCAGGGAGGGGAGATACGCAGTATTTT.

V gene TRBV28 combines with J gene TRBJ2-1; TRBD2 is a possible D gene (6 bases). The better agreement between TRBJ2-7 and the DNA end casts doubt on the J call. This CDR3 spans 15 amino acids. Per germline, CDR1 MDHEN and CDR2 SYDVKM. The CDR3: CASIGREAAADEQYF. The CDR3 DNA is TGTGCCAGCATTGGCAGGGAGGCTGCTGCAGACGAGCAGTACTTC.

The sample holds many counts of this clonotype. V is TRBV27 and J is TRBJ2-3, with D tentatively TRBD1 (6 bases). V dropped 4 bases and J dropped 6 bases, with 20 bases sitting between them. Germline V gene lookup returns CDR1 MNHEY and CDR2 SMNVEV (reference sequence). This CDR3 has 16 residues. CDR3 in DNA: TGTGCCAGCAGTTCCTACAGGGATCATAGTGTGGATACGCAGTATTTT. Its protein is CASSSYRDHSVDTQYF.

The chain couples TRBV11-1 to TRBJ2-1; D gene uncertain. The V end lost 1 base, the J end lost 6 bases, and 7 bases lay between the germline ends. The CDR3 has 13 residues. Germline CDR1 is SGHAT and CDR2 is FQDESV (reference sequence). The CDR3 loop is CASSLVAANEQFF. In DNA form, the CDR3 reads TGTGCCAGCAGCTTAGTTGCGGCCAATGAGCAGTTCTTC.

The gene calls are TRBV7-2 and TRBJ2-5, with 7 bases lining up with TRBD2. The DNA end is more similar to TRBJ2-7, so the J call may be wrong. The CDR3 loop spans 13 amino acids. Per germline, CDR1 SGHTA and CDR2 FQGNSA. In DNA form, the CDR3 reads TGTGCCACCGGGGAGCGGGGATCCTACGAGCAGTACTTC. Protein: CATGERGSYEQYF.

For this clonotype: A read error is possible here, since a much larger clone lies one base away. The chain combines TRBV7-3 with TRBJ2-1; D possibly corresponds to TRBD2 (6 bases). The assigned J gene may be wrong: the sequence end matches TRBJ2-7 better. The CDR3 consists of 13 residues. CDR1 is SGHTA and CDR2 is FQGTGA in the germline V gene. CDR3: CASSLGGWGEQYF. The CDR3 nucleotides are TGTGCCAGCAGCTTAGGGGGGTGGGGTGAGCAGTACTTC.

The J gene is TRBJ2-5, the V gene TRBV6-6; 9 bases align to TRBD1. V lost 2 bases to trimming and J lost 1 base; unmatched junction nucleotides: 8. CDR1 is MNHNY and CDR2 is SVGAGI in the germline V gene (reference sequence). This CDR3 is 17 amino acids long. The CDR3 DNA follows: TGTGCCAGCAGTTACCCGCCGGACAGGGGCATCCAAGAGACCCAGTACTTC. Amino acids: CASSYPPDRGIQETQYF.